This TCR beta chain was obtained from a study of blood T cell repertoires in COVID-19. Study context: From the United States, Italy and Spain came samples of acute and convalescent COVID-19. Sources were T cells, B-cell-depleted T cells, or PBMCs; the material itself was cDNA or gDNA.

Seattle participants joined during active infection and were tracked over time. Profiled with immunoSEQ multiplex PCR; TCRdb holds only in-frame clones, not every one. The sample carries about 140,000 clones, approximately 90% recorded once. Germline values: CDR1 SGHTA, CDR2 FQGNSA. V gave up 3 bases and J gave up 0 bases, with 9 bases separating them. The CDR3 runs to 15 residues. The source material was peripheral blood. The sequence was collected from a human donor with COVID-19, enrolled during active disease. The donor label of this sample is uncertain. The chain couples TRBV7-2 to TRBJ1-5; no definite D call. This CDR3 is CASSFRSGSNQPQHF. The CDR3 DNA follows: TGTGCCAGCAGCTTTCGGAGCGGTAGCAATCAGCCCCAGCATTTT.